This TCR beta chain was sequenced during a study of blood T cell repertoires in COVID-19. Study context: Both acute and convalescent COVID-19 samples were obtained from the United States, Italy and Spain. PBMCs, B-cell-depleted T cells, or T cells were the source of the cDNA or gDNA that made up the material.

V lost 5 bases to trimming and J lost 4 bases, with 20 bases between them. Germline V lookup: CDR1 LNHDA, CDR2 SQIVND (reference sequence). This CDR3 is 16 amino acids long. Source study methods: Cell counts per sample came from amplifying reference gene primers. TCRdb's copy holds only in-frame clones and misses some; the assay was immunoSEQ multiplex PCR. V and J calls and clone size are those listed in that table; D and trimming were worked out from the DNA. The sample records about 130,000 clones, 70% to 85% being singletons. Sample: peripheral blood. This sequence joins TRBV19 and TRBJ1-2; perhaps TRBD1 as D (5 bases). This receptor was identified in a woman at least 80 years old with acute or convalescent COVID-19. The CDR3 region has the DNA TGTGCCAGTAGTCCCAACCTTGGAGGGGACGTCTATGGCTACACCTTC. Its translation is CASSPNLGGDVYGYTF.